This TCR beta chain was recovered during a study of cytomegalovirus exposure and HLA in healthy donors. About the study: Earlier results showed approximately 110 million unique TCR beta sequences derived from roughly 200 million T cells.

Germline lookup yields CDR1 ENHRY and CDR2 SYGVKD. The V and J ends lost 9 bases and 4 bases, in that order; junction bases with no gene match: 1. The CDR3 extends over 11 amino acids. The PCR made use of 60 Vbeta and 13 Jbeta primers. Only in-frame clones appear in the TCRdb table, and some are missing; sequencing was by immunoSEQ multiplex PCR. The sample holds under 150,000 clones, under 80% seen once. Study results and limitations: Rates of TCR association differed by HLA locus in a later analysis, with DRB1 highest and HLA-C lowest.

There are a few counts of this clone. Its cognate antigen is unknown. This receptor was obtained from a woman aged 45 to 65 in good health and CMV-seropositive. The rearrangement joins TRBV10-3 to TRBJ1-1; 8 nucleotides align to TRBD1. Sequenced input: PBMCs. The CDR3 reads CAITGGTEAFF. The CDR3 region has the DNA TGTGCCATTACAGGGGGCACTGAAGCTTTCTTT.